This entry describes one T cell receptor beta chain. The data belong to a study of T cell changes during pregnancy in multiple sclerosis. The CDR3 totals 14 residues. The germline gives CDR1 SGHDT, CDR2 YYEEEE. J lost 1 base, V lost 3 bases, and 2 bases had no gene match. Sequenced by immunoSEQ multiplex PCR; TCRdb stores in-frame clones only, minus some. The table includes tens of thousands of clones, 85% to 95% detected once. The specimen was CD4+ T cells from peripheral blood mononuclear cells, collected in the third trimester of pregnancy. This receptor was taken from a female donor with multiple sclerosis, enrolled in a pregnancy study. This chain links TRBV5-6 with TRBJ1-2; 8 bases are shared with TRBD1. The CDR3 protein is CASSSDRGNYGYTF. CDR3 sequence (DNA): TGTGCCAGCAGCTCCGACAGGGGTAACTATGGCTACACCTTC.